This TCR beta chain is drawn from a study of T cells in Graves' hyperthyroidism and ophthalmopathy. The CDR3 contains 16 residues. V was shortened by 2 bases and J by 1 base, with 14 bases between the two germline ends. Germline V gene data show CDR1 as LGHNT and CDR2 as FRNRAP. Regions amplified from RNA transcripts were the TCR beta CDR3 regions. Initially, a first-round RT-PCR of the TCR CDR3 employed the HTBI primer set. MiXCR, run by TCRdb on the multiplex PCR reads, gives a single entry per CDR3 protein. In the table there are over 550,000 distinct CDR3 sequences, about a sixth of which are singletons.

The sequencing sample was made of blood. This chain connects TRBV12-5 to TRBJ2-5; the D gene is possibly TRBD1 (6 bases). This sequence was found in a woman between 18 and 29 years old with Graves' hyperthyroidism. The CDR3 bases are TGTGCTAGTGGTTTGTTCCGGGACATAGCCCAAGAGACCCAGTACTTC. Its translation is CASGLFRDIAQETQYF.